These 11 T cell receptor beta chains originate from one sample sequenced in a study of T cell changes during pregnancy in multiple sclerosis. Here immunoSEQ multiplex PCR was the method, and the copy in TCRdb shows in-frame clones only, minus some. The sample lists 100,000 or so clones, 94% occurring once. This material consisted of peripheral blood, taken after pregnancy. The receptor set was obtained from a female donor in good health, enrolled as a control in a pregnancy study.

The V and J genes are TRBV29-1 and TRBJ2-1; TRBD1 aligns across 9 bases. The junction had 9 bases not matched to a gene; V was cut back by 8 bases and J by 7 bases. Germline V gene lookup returns CDR1 SQVTM and CDR2 ANQGSEA. The CDR3 has 13 amino acids. Here the CDR3 reads CSLLLTGGNEQFF. DNA of the CDR3: TGCAGCCTTCTTTTGACAGGGGGGAATGAGCAGTTCTTC.

The chain combines TRBV5-4 with TRBJ2-2; 7 bases align to TRBD1. Germline lookup yields CDR1 SGHNT and CDR2 YYREEE (reference sequence). The J segment lost 6 bases and the V segment lost 0 bases, leaving 5 bases of the junction unmatched. The length of the CDR3 is 15 residues. CDR3 amino acids: CASSLGATGPGELFF. CDR3 nucleotide sequence: TGTGCCAGCAGCTTGGGGGCGACAGGGCCCGGGGAGCTGTTTTTT.

V gene TRBV2 combines with J gene TRBJ1-2; D is unresolved. From germline, CDR1 is SNHLY and CDR2 FYNNEI. The CDR3 extends over 15 amino acids. V was shortened by 5 bases and J by 8 bases, with 21 bases between the two germline ends. CDR3 coding DNA: TGTGCCAGCAGTCGTAATCCACAGATCCGCGAAGGCTACACCTTC. Protein: CASSRNPQIREGYTF.

CDR3 region: CASSEVAGGAGGYTF. For the CDR3, the DNA is TGTGCCAGCAGTGAAGTGGCAGGGGGCGCGGGTGGCTACACCTTC. This chain links TRBV6-1 with TRBJ1-2; 8 nucleotides match TRBD1. The CDR3 is 15 amino acids. Trimming cost V 1 base and J 7 bases; bases outside gene matches: 8. Germline loops: CDR1 MNHNS, CDR2 SASEGT.

The rearrangement uses TRBV29-1 and TRBJ2-7; the D gene is possibly TRBD1 (5 bases). Germline CDR1 and CDR2: SQVTM and ANQGSEA. Trimming took 5 bases from V and 4 from J, leaving 12 bases between them. CDR3 size: 12 residues. The DNA of the CDR3 is TGCAGCGTTCGGACACAAAGTTACGAGCAGTACTTC. It encodes CSVRTQSYEQYF.

The CDR3 sequence: CASSVGTHYEQYF. The CDR3 bases are TGTGCCAGCAGCGTAGGGACACATTACGAGCAGTACTTC. The chain carries TRBV21-1 and TRBJ2-7; TRBD1 was called by the table and not checked on the DNA. TRBV21-1 constitutes a pseudogene. CDR3 size: 13 residues.

This clone has a single count. The chain combines TRBV7-9 with TRBJ2-7, with TRBD2 matching over 8 bases. The CDR3 length is 13 residues. The trim removed 5 bases at V and 3 bases at J, leaving 3 bases unmatched. The germline gives CDR1 SEHNR, CDR2 FQNEAQ (reference sequence). The CDR3 sequence is CASSRTSGYEQYF. The CDR3, as DNA: TGTGCCAGCAGCCGAACTAGCGGCTACGAGCAGTACTTC.

The chain recombines TRBV5-5 with TRBJ2-2; the D gene is possibly TRBD1 (5 bases). The CDR3 is 14 amino acids. From germline, CDR1 is SGHKS and CDR2 YYEKEE (reference sequence). Trimming removed 1 base from V and 6 bases from J, with 10 bases in between. The CDR3 region is CASSLQGPSGELFF. The CDR3 DNA sequence: TGTGCCAGCAGCTTGCAGGGCCCCTCCGGGGAGCTGTTTTTT.

The chain joins TRBV2 to TRBJ2-1, with 10 bases aligning to TRBD2. The length of the CDR3 is 15 residues. With 9 bases clipped from V and 5 bases from J, the junction kept 10 bases outside the gene matches. The germline CDR1 and CDR2 sequences are SNHLY and FYNNEI. The CDR3 DNA is TGTGCCAGATCTAAAGCGGGAGGGCCCAACAATGAGCAGTTCTTC. This encodes CARSKAGGPNNEQFF. The full variable domain, in which reference TRBV2 and TRBJ2-1 provide the parts outside the CDR3, is EPEVTQTPSHQVTQMGQEVILRCVPISNHLYFYWYRQILGQKVEFLVSFYNNEISEKSEIFDDQFSVERPDGSNFTLKIRSTKLEDSAMYFCARSKAGGPNNEQFFGPGTRLTVL.

V gene TRBV5-1 combines with J gene TRBJ2-7; no definite D call. This CDR3 is built from 15 residues. Germline values: CDR1 SGHRS, CDR2 YFSETQ. Trimming shortened V by 0 bases and J by 6 bases, and 16 bases separated the two germline ends. CDR3 sequence reads: CASSLGPSLASEQYF. The CDR3 nucleotides are TGCGCCAGCAGCTTGGGGCCCTCGCTTGCCTCCGAGCAGTACTTC.

This chain uses TRBV28 with TRBJ2-7; 7 bases are shared with TRBD1. The germline CDR1 and CDR2 sequences are MDHEN and SYDVKM. Unmatched junction bases numbered 4, after V lost 2 bases and J lost 0 bases. The CDR3 runs 15 residues. The CDR3 sequence is CASSLDRVSSYEQYF. The DNA for the CDR3 is TGTGCCAGCAGTTTAGACAGGGTAAGCTCCTACGAGCAGTACTTC.